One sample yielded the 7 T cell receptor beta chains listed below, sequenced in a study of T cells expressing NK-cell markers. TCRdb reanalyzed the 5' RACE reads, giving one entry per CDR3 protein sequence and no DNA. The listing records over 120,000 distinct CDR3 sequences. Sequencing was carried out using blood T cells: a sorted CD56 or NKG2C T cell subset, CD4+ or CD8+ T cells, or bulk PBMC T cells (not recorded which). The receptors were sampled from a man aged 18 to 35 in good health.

The CDR3 loop is CASSFKRENYNEQFF. V usage is TRBV7-8 and J usage is TRBJ2-1; the D call from TCRdb, TRBD2, cannot be confirmed without DNA. The germline V gene encodes CDR1 SGHVS and CDR2 FQNEAQ. CDR3 length: 15 residues. The full variable domain, completed using reference TRBV7-8 and TRBJ2-1, is GAGVSQSPRYKVAKRGQDVALRCDPISGHVSLFWYQQALGQGPEFLTYFQNEAQLDKSGLPSDRFFAERPEGSVSTLKIQRTQQEDSAVYLCASSFKRENYNEQFFGPGTRLTVL.

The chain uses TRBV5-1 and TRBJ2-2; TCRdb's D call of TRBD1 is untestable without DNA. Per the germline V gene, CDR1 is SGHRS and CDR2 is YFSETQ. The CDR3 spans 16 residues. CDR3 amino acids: CASSLIPDRPAGELFF.

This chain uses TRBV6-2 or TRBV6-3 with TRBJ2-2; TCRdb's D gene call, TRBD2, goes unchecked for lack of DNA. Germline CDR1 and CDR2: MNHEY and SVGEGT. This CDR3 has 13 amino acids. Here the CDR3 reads CASSTGGAGELFF.

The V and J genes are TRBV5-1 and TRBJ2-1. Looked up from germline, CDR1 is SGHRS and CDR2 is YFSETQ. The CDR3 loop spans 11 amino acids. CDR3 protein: CASSSDGSLFF.

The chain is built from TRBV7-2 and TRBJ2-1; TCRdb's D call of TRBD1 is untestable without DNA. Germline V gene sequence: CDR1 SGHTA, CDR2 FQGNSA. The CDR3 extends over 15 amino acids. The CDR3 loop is CATGGGPGQYNEQFF.

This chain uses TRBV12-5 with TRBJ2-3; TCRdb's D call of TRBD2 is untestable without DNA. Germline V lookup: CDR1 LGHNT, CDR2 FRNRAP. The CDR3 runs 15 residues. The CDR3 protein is CASGALGSGTDTQYF.

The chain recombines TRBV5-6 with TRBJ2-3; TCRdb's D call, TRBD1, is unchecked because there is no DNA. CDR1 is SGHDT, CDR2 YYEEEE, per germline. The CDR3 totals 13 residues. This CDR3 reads CASSRTGEDTQYF. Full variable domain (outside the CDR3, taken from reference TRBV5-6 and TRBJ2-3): DAGVTQSPTHLIKTRGQQVTLRCSPKSGHDTVSWYQQALGQGPQFIFQYYEEEERQRGNFPDRFSGHQFPNYSSELNVNALLLGDSALYLCASSRTGEDTQYFGPGTRLTVL.